The 22 T cell receptor beta chains below were found in one sample sequenced in a study of T-cell memory formation after mild COVID-19. TCRdb reanalysed the 5' RACE reads using MiXCR and keeps one entry per CDR3 protein. This table has approximately 150,000 distinct CDR3 sequences, less than 20% appearing once. Material for sequencing was PBMCs or a T cell subset sorted from them (not recorded which). The receptor set was obtained from an adult woman who had mild COVID-19 (a few samples of this study predate the infection). Cell type and time point are not known.

Only a few counts were recorded for this clonotype. This sequence joins TRBV12-3 or TRBV12-4 and TRBJ1-2; the D gene is possibly TRBD1 (5 bases). The CDR3 is 12 residues long. The V gene lost 6 bases and the J gene lost 7 bases, with 12 bases spanning the gap. Written as DNA, the CDR3 is TGTGCCAGCAGGTCCCAGGGAGGTGGCTACACCTTC. Amino acid sequence: CASRSQGGGYTF.

The chain links TRBV24-1 to TRBJ2-7; the D is unclear. CDR3 size: 14 residues. Germline V lookup: CDR1 KGHDR, CDR2 SFDVKD. Trimming stripped 5 bases from V and 2 bases from J, with 12 bases between. The CDR3 here is CATSVEGETYEQYF. The CDR3 DNA is TGTGCCACCAGTGTCGAAGGCGAAACCTACGAGCAGTACTTC.

This clonotype has more than one count but fewer than ten. The chain couples TRBV7-9 to TRBJ1-3, with no clear D. In germline, CDR1 is SEHNR, CDR2 FQNEAQ (reference sequence). The CDR3 sequence is 15 residues long. V lost 0 bases and J 0 bases, leaving 6 bases between the germline ends. CDR3 sequence: CASSLAFGSGNTIYF. CDR3 nucleotides: TGTGCCAGCAGCTTAGCGTTCGGCTCTGGAAACACCATATATTTT. Based on the CDR3 plus reference TRBV7-9 and TRBJ1-3, the full variable domain is DTGVSQNPRHKITKRGQNVTFRCDPISEHNRLYWYRQTLGQGPEFLTYFQNEAQLEKSRLLSDRFSAERPKGSFSTLEIQRTEQGDSAMYLCASSLAFGSGNTIYFGEGSWLTVV.

The rearrangement links TRBV7-9 to TRBJ2-7; 9 nucleotides agree with TRBD2. Germline values: CDR1 SEHNR, CDR2 FQNEAQ (reference sequence). The trim removed 6 bases at V and 0 bases at J, leaving 6 bases unmatched. This CDR3 spans 15 amino acids. The CDR3 DNA reads as TGTGCCAGCAGGTCTAGCGGGGCTAGCTCCTACGAGCAGTACTTC. Its translation is CASRSSGASSYEQYF.

This clonotype was counted between two and nine times. In DNA, the CDR3 is TGCAGTGCTTTTCTGGGGGCTCGCACAGATACGCAGTATTTT. It yields the protein CSAFLGARTDTQYF. The chain couples TRBV20-1 to TRBJ2-3; possibly TRBD1 for D (6 bases). Germline V CDR1 and CDR2: DFQATT, SNEGSKA (reference sequence). CDR3 length: 14 residues. Trimming took 5 bases from V and 1 from J, leaving 13 bases between them.

V gene TRBV7-8 combines with J gene TRBJ2-1, with 10 bases lining up with TRBD1. The germline V gene encodes CDR1 SGHVS and CDR2 FQNEAQ. The J segment lost 6 bases and the V segment lost 0 bases, leaving 2 bases of the junction unmatched. This CDR3 contains 15 residues. Here the CDR3 reads CASSLATGGRNEQFF. The CDR3 DNA reads as TGTGCCAGCAGCTTAGCGACAGGGGGCCGCAATGAGCAGTTCTTC.

This clonotype has a handful of counts. This sequence joins TRBV6-6 and TRBJ2-2, with D perhaps TRBD1 or TRBD2 (5 bases each). Germline V gene lookup returns CDR1 MNHNY and CDR2 SVGAGI (reference sequence). This CDR3 has 15 amino acids. Trimming pared 9 bases from V and 0 bases from J, leaving 14 bases between. CDR3 DNA sequence: TGTGCCAGTCAACTGGGACCGACGAACACCGGGGAGCTGTTTTTT. It translates to CASQLGPTNTGELFF.

The chain links TRBV6-5 to TRBJ2-1, with a possible D match to TRBD2 (6 bases). V lost 2 bases, J lost 7 bases, and 12 bases lay in between. This CDR3 has 14 residues. Germline V gene lookup returns CDR1 MNHEY and CDR2 SVGAGI. CDR3 sequence reads: CASSYPGTGNEQFF. The CDR3 DNA sequence: TGTGCCAGCAGTTACCCGGGGACTGGAAATGAGCAGTTCTTC.

The chain joins TRBV5-1 to TRBJ2-7; 11 bases agree with TRBD1. This CDR3 contains 14 residues. Germline loops: CDR1 SGHRS, CDR2 YFSETQ. The V segment lost 4 bases and the J segment 7 bases; nucleotides outside the gene matches: 7. The CDR3 loop reads CASSVGQGVGEQYF. CDR3 nucleotides: TGCGCCAGCAGCGTGGGACAGGGGGTTGGAGAGCAGTACTTC.

At least ten counts were recorded for this clonotype. This rearrangement joins TRBV12-3 or TRBV12-4 to TRBJ2-5; the D gene is possibly TRBD1 (5 bases). The CDR3 loop spans 13 amino acids. V lost 2 bases, J lost 5 bases, and 9 bases lay in between. CDR3 protein: CASSLRGGETQYF. For the CDR3, the DNA is TGTGCCAGCAGTTTAAGGGGTGGGGAGACCCAGTACTTC.

This clonotype was recorded a few times. This rearrangement joins TRBV7-2 to TRBJ2-2; 12 bases fit TRBD2. CDR1 and CDR2 from the germline V gene are SGHTA and FQGNSA. V lost 5 bases and J lost 4; bases outside the gene matches: 5. The length of the CDR3 is 16 residues. The CDR3 is CASSLGLAGSTGELFF. In DNA form, the CDR3 reads TGTGCCAGCAGCCTTGGACTAGCGGGGTCCACCGGGGAGCTGTTTTTT.

The chain joins TRBV12-3 or TRBV12-4 to TRBJ2-7; no definite D call. CDR3 length: 13 amino acids. The ends were cut back, 5 bases at V and 4 bases at J, with 12 bases in the middle. The CDR3 sequence is CASSPVAAYEQYF. The CDR3 DNA follows: TGTGCCAGCAGTCCGGTGGCAGCTTACGAGCAGTACTTC.

This chain connects TRBV7-2 to TRBJ2-1; D is ambiguous. This CDR3 contains 15 residues. The V and J ends lost 3 bases and 3 bases respectively, with 12 bases between them. The germline CDR1 and CDR2 sequences are SGHTA and FQGNSA. The CDR3 sequence is CASSFRRRDYNEQFF. The CDR3 nucleotides read TGTGCCAGCAGCTTCCGGAGAAGGGACTACAATGAGCAGTTCTTC.

The chain combines TRBV6-2 or TRBV6-3 with TRBJ2-5, with no clear D. V was shortened by 5 bases and J by 1 base, with 5 bases between the two germline ends. CDR1 is MNHEY, CDR2 SVGEGT, per germline. The CDR3 consists of 12 residues. CDR3 in amino acids: CASSASQETQYF. The CDR3 DNA follows: TGTGCCAGCAGTGCCAGCCAAGAGACCCAGTACTTC.

The chain has TRBV4-1 and TRBJ2-7, with D unresolved. The CDR3 has 14 residues. Germline V gives CDR1 MGHRA, CDR2 YSYEKL. Between the trimmed V and J ends, which lost 0 bases and 3 bases, there was a span of 9 bases. The CDR3 DNA reads as TGCGCCAGCAGCCAAGATACAGCCAGCTACGAGCAGTACTTC. Amino acid sequence: CASSQDTASYEQYF.

This sequence joins TRBV29-1 and TRBJ2-1, with TRBD1 identical over 9 bases. The CDR3 totals 14 residues. Germline V gene sequence: CDR1 SQVTM, CDR2 ANQGSEA. Unmatched junction bases numbered 11, after V lost 5 bases and J lost 9 bases. CDR3 residues: CSVSPPDRGGEQFF. As DNA, the CDR3 is TGCAGCGTTTCACCCCCGGACAGGGGAGGTGAGCAGTTCTTC.

There are many counts of this clonotype. The chain joins TRBV7-2 to TRBJ2-5; 8 nucleotides match TRBD2. The CDR3 spans 15 residues. Germline-derived CDR1 and CDR2 are SGHTA and FQGNSA. With 1 base clipped from V and 4 bases from J, the junction kept 5 bases outside the gene matches. CDR3 sequence: CASSLGRGETETQYF. CDR3 nucleotides: TGTGCCAGCAGCTTAGGGCGGGGGGAAACAGAGACCCAGTACTTC.

This clonotype came up a few times. The chain couples TRBV9 to TRBJ2-7, with 7 nucleotides matching TRBD1. The CDR3 is made up of 14 amino acids. J lost 2 bases, V lost 4 bases, and 6 bases had no gene match. Per the germline V gene, CDR1 is SGDLS and CDR2 is YYNGEE. In nucleotides, the CDR3 is TGTGCCAGCAGCCTAAGACAGGGTCCCTACGAGCAGTACTTC. As protein: CASSLRQGPYEQYF.

This clonotype was detected a few times. The chain links TRBV4-3 to TRBJ2-3; D possibly uses TRBD1 or TRBD2 (5 bases each). Deletions cut 1 base from V and 5 bases from J, with 16 bases between. CDR1 is LGHNA, CDR2 YSLEER, per germline. The CDR3 is 16 residues long. In DNA form, the CDR3 reads TGCGCCAGCAGCCAAGCAATCCCAGGGACGGGAGATACGCAGTATTTT. It codes for CASSQAIPGTGDTQYF.

This rearrangement joins TRBV7-9 to TRBJ1-2; 10 bases match TRBD1. Germline CDR1 is SEHNR and CDR2 is FQNEAQ (reference sequence). This CDR3 is 15 amino acids long. The junction had 3 bases not matched to a gene; V was cut back by 3 bases and J by 2 bases. CDR3 sequence (DNA): TGTGCCAGCAGCTTGCCGGGACAGGGGAACTATGGCTACACCTTC. Protein sequence: CASSLPGQGNYGYTF.

This clonotype has only a few counts. The chain couples TRBV29-1 to TRBJ2-3, with D possibly TRBD2 on 6 matching bases. The ends were cut back, 6 bases at V and 1 base at J, with 11 bases in the middle. There are 13 residues in the CDR3. Germline lookup yields CDR1 SQVTM and CDR2 ANQGSEA. This chain's CDR3 is CSVLGGGTDTQYF. The DNA of the CDR3 is TGCAGCGTCCTCGGAGGGGGCACAGATACGCAGTATTTT.

This clonotype has just a few counts. The CDR3 DNA sequence: TGTGCCACCAGTGACCATCCCGGGACATCTGCCTACGAGCAGTACTTC. It is translated as CATSDHPGTSAYEQYF. V gene TRBV24-1 combines with J gene TRBJ2-7; TRBD1 might be the D (6 bases). The CDR3 consists of 16 residues. Germline V CDR1 and CDR2: KGHDR, SFDVKD. The ends were cut back, 4 bases at V and 2 bases at J, with 17 bases in the middle.